This TCR beta chain comes out of a study of post-analysis software for immune sequencing data. Study observations and caveats: Samples from a shared batch, those prepared together, strongly co-clustered by F measure. Patients showed TRBV5-6, TRBV5-1 and TRBV20-1 among five TRBV segments more frequent than in controls.

The TCR beta cDNA libraries carried unique molecular identifiers. TCRdb called the PCR reads again in MiXCR, with one record for every CDR3 protein. The data hold hundreds of thousands of distinct CDR3 sequences, with roughly three fifths observed a single time. Trimming pared 3 bases from V and 1 base from J, leaving 10 bases between. CDR3 length equals 14 residues. Germline CDR1 SGHNT, CDR2 YYREEE (reference sequence). In the case of this clonotype: Its antigen is as yet unknown.

The chain combines TRBV5-4 with TRBJ1-1; no clear D gene. This clonotype was obtained from a girl aged 2 to 10 with multiple sclerosis. Sequencing used blood. The CDR3 DNA reads TGTGCCAGCAGCTCGACGTTTTGGAACACTGAAGCTTTCTTT. It is translated as CASSSTFWNTEAFF.